The 27 T cell receptor beta chains below come from one sample, sequenced in a study of blood T cell repertoires in COVID-19. TCRdb keeps only in-frame clones here, not all; method: immunoSEQ multiplex PCR. Of 100,000 to 150,000 clones in the sample, approximately 80% were seen once. The sequenced sample consisted of peripheral blood. The receptor source for this set is a woman aged 45-65 years with acute or convalescent COVID-19.

The chain combines TRBV4-1 with TRBJ2-2; D may be TRBD2 (6 bases). The CDR3 contains 18 residues. The V gene's germline CDR1 is MGHRA and CDR2 YSYEKL. V was cut by 2 bases and J by 5 bases, with 21 bases left in between. The CDR3 bases are TGCGCCAGCAGCCAACTTTTTGGAGGGGCCACGGGGACCGGGGAGCTGTTTTTT. This codes for CASSQLFGGATGTGELFF.

The chain uses TRBV19 and TRBJ1-5; 7 bases line up with TRBD1. With V trimmed by 7 bases and J by 0 bases, 9 bases remained unmatched. CDR1 and CDR2 (germline): LNHDA, SQIVND (reference sequence). The CDR3 consists of 16 residues. The CDR3 loop is CASKTTGRYSNQPQHF. The CDR3, as DNA: TGTGCCAGTAAAACGACAGGGAGATATAGCAATCAGCCCCAGCATTTT.

The chain carries TRBV9 and TRBJ1-1; no definite D call. CDR1 is SGDLS and CDR2 is YYNGEE in the germline V gene. Trimming took off 0 bases at V and 5 bases at J, with 17 bases between the two ends. The CDR3 is 16 amino acids. The CDR3 coding sequence is TGTGCCAGCAGCGTAGGGAGGGAACTTATGGGGACTGAAGCTTTCTTT. Its translation is CASSVGRELMGTEAFF.

This clone was picked up one time. V gene TRBV2 combines with J gene TRBJ2-2; TRBD1 matches at 9 bases. Looked up from germline, CDR1 is SNHLY and CDR2 is FYNNEI. The junction had 6 bases not matched to a gene; V was cut back by 5 bases and J by 2 bases. The CDR3 consists of 16 residues. The CDR3 coding sequence is TGTGCCAGCAGTTGGACAGGGGTTGATAACACCGGGGAGCTGTTTTTT. It codes for CASSWTGVDNTGELFF.

The CDR3 protein is CASSMGTGGHLVKNIQYF. DNA of the CDR3: TGTGCCAGTAGTATGGGGACAGGGGGCCACTTGGTCAAAAACATTCAGTACTTC. This sequence joins TRBV19 and TRBJ2-4, with 12 bases that match TRBD1. V dropped 3 bases and J dropped 3; count of bases not matched to a gene: 9. Germline V gives CDR1 LNHDA, CDR2 SQIVND (reference sequence). This CDR3 has 18 residues.

This sequence joins TRBV6-6 and TRBJ1-2, with D tentatively TRBD1 (6 bases). The CDR3 extends over 15 amino acids. V shed 1 base and J shed 8 bases, with 17 bases lying between them. Germline CDR1 MNHNY, CDR2 SVGAGI (reference sequence). CDR3 sequence reads: CASSYYEGVSEGYTF. CDR3 coding DNA: TGTGCCAGCAGTTACTATGAGGGGGTCTCGGAGGGCTACACCTTC.

This chain uses TRBV5-5 with TRBJ1-6; 11 nucleotides line up with TRBD1. V was pared by 2 bases and J by 1 base, with 8 bases of the junction left unmatched. The CDR3 is 19 residues long. Germline CDR1 SGHKS, CDR2 YYEKEE (reference sequence). CDR3 region: CASSFFLGTGGSYNSPLHF. In DNA, the CDR3 is TGTGCCAGCAGCTTTTTTTTGGGGACAGGGGGATCCTATAATTCACCCCTCCACTTT.

This rearrangement joins TRBV24-1 to TRBJ2-1, with 8 bases fitting TRBD2. Germline lookup yields CDR1 KGHDR and CDR2 SFDVKD. The CDR3 has 17 amino acids. V lost 4 bases to trimming and J lost 0 bases; unmatched junction nucleotides: 7. DNA for the CDR3: TGTGCCACCAGTGAGCACGGGGGGGCCGTCTCCTACAATGAGCAGTTCTTC. Its translation: CATSEHGGAVSYNEQFF.

The chain uses TRBV21-1 and TRBJ1-5; the DNA was not used to check the table's D call, TRBD1. TRBV21-1 is marked as a pseudogene. CDR3 size: 16 residues. The DNA of the CDR3 is TGTGCCAGCAGCACCCTCCAGGGGCATTGCAATCAGCCCCAGCATTTT. Its protein is CASSTLQGHCNQPQHF.

The chain recombines TRBV3-1 (or the pseudogene TRBV3-2) with TRBJ2-2; D might be TRBD1 (6 bases). The germline V and J ends were trimmed by 3 bases and 6 bases, with 17 bases remaining between them. Germline V CDR1 and CDR2: LGHDT, YNNKEL (reference sequence). The CDR3 has 16 amino acids. CDR3 residues: CASSQGPGQSAGELFF. CDR3 DNA sequence: TGTGCCAGCAGCCAGGGACCGGGACAATCCGCCGGGGAGCTGTTTTTT.

This chain uses TRBV5-1 with TRBJ1-2; TRBD1 might be the D (5 bases). Trimming took off 2 bases at V and 1 base at J, with 12 bases between the two ends. The germline gives CDR1 SGHRS, CDR2 YFSETQ. The CDR3 runs to 15 residues. The chain's CDR3 is CASSFNGASNYGYTF. The DNA for the CDR3 is TGCGCCAGCAGCTTTAATGGGGCCAGTAACTATGGCTACACCTTC.

The sample holds one count of this clone. This sample also contains other DNA sequences that code for the same CDR3. The rearrangement uses TRBV12-3 or TRBV12-4 and TRBJ1-2; 10 bases align to TRBD1. The J segment lost 5 bases and the V segment lost 3 bases, leaving 0 bases of the junction unmatched. The CDR3 extends over 13 amino acids. The CDR3 nucleotides read TGTGCCAGCAGTTTGGACAGGGGGTATGGCTACACCTTC. This sequence encodes CASSLDRGYGYTF.

V and J are TRBV21-1 and TRBJ1-2; the tabulated D call, TRBD1, remains unverified against the DNA. TRBV21-1 counts as a pseudogene. CDR3 length: 21 residues. As DNA, the CDR3 is TGTGCCAGCAGCTCTACCCCTCTAGAGCCGGGACAGATGACACCTAACTATGGCTACACCTTC. This encodes CASSSTPLEPGQMTPNYGYTF.

The chain combines TRBV19 with TRBJ1-1; 7 bases match TRBD1. J was trimmed by 6 bases and V by 9 bases; bases with no gene match: 4. The CDR3 consists of 11 residues. The germline V gene encodes CDR1 LNHDA and CDR2 SQIVND (reference sequence). CDR3 sequence (DNA): TGTGCCAGCGGAGACAGGGCTGAAGCTTTCTTT. This codes for CASGDRAEAFF.

The chain joins TRBV30 to TRBJ2-7; no clear D. This CDR3 contains 14 residues. V lost 0 bases and J lost 6, with 15 bases in between. The germline gives CDR1 GTSNPN, CDR2 SVGIG (reference sequence). The CDR3 is CAWSVSLDAAEQYF. CDR3 sequence (DNA): TGTGCCTGGAGTGTATCTCTTGACGCGGCCGAGCAGTACTTC.

The CDR3 DNA follows: TGTGCCAGCGGTTTCCGGGACAGCCTAAACACCATATATTTT. This sequence encodes CASGFRDSLNTIYF. The V and J genes are TRBV6-4 and TRBJ1-3, with TRBD1 matching 7 bases. After removal of 8 bases from V and 6 bases from J, the junction contained 10 bases not matched to a gene. This CDR3 region has 14 residues. The germline CDR1 and CDR2 sequences are MRHNA and SNTAGT.

The J gene is TRBJ2-2, the V gene TRBV5-4; 7 nucleotides match TRBD2. Trimming at V came to 6 bases and at J to 1 base, leaving 6 bases not matched to a gene. This CDR3 is built from 15 residues. Germline V gene lookup returns CDR1 SGHNT and CDR2 YYREEE (reference sequence). The CDR3 coding sequence is TGTGCCAGCAACATAGCGGGTGTGAACACCGGGGAGCTGTTTTTT. This codes for CASNIAGVNTGELFF.

This clone appeared once. The chain recombines TRBV5-1 with TRBJ2-7, with 9 bases lining up with TRBD1. The CDR3 has 13 amino acids. Per germline, CDR1 SGHRS and CDR2 YFSETQ. With 4 bases clipped from V and 3 bases from J, the junction kept 2 bases outside the gene matches. This chain's CDR3 is CASSLTGGYEQYF. In DNA form, the CDR3 reads TGCGCCAGCAGCCTGACAGGGGGCTACGAGCAGTACTTC.

This chain uses TRBV29-1 with TRBJ2-5; 12 bases are shared with TRBD1. V shed 7 bases, J shed 4 bases, and the junction held 7 bases outside the gene matches. This CDR3 contains 14 residues. The germline V gene encodes CDR1 SQVTM and CDR2 ANQGSEA. CDR3 sequence (DNA): TGCAGCGCTACCGGGACAGGGGGCTCAGAGACCCAGTACTTC. This sequence encodes CSATGTGGSETQYF.

The chain uses TRBV19 and TRBJ1-3; TRBD1 is a possible D gene (6 bases). This CDR3 is built from 16 residues. The germline V and J ends were trimmed by 5 bases and 0 bases, with 14 bases remaining between them. In germline, CDR1 is LNHDA, CDR2 SQIVND (reference sequence). The CDR3 DNA reads TGTGCCAGTAGTGACCCCGGACAGCACTCTGGAAACACCATATATTTT. Encoded protein: CASSDPGQHSGNTIYF.

V gene TRBV13 combines with J gene TRBJ2-6, with 10 bases lining up with TRBD1. The V segment lost 8 bases and the J segment 0 bases; nucleotides outside the gene matches: 10. This CDR3 has 18 residues. The germline gives CDR1 PRHDT, CDR2 FYEKMQ (reference sequence). CDR3 coding DNA: TGTGCCAGCGCTTACAGACAGGGGGCGCCCTCTGGGGCCAACGTCCTGACTTTC. Protein: CASAYRQGAPSGANVLTF.

V is TRBV6-1 and J is TRBJ2-2, with 7 bases fitting TRBD1. With V trimmed by 3 bases and J by 6 bases, 13 bases remained unmatched. The germline gives CDR1 MNHNS, CDR2 SASEGT. The CDR3 loop spans 17 amino acids. CDR3 in amino acids: CASSDLRDSGVAGELFF. Here the CDR3 DNA reads TGTGCCAGCAGTGACCTCCGGGACAGTGGGGTCGCCGGGGAGCTGTTTTTT.

V is TRBV6-5 and J is TRBJ1-5; the D is unclear. Germline CDR1 MNHEY, CDR2 SVGAGI. CDR3 size: 14 residues. Trimming took off 3 bases at V and 0 bases at J, with 6 bases between the two ends. The DNA for the CDR3 is TGTGCCAGCAGTTATATCTTTAGCAATCAGCCCCAGCATTTT. It yields the protein CASSYIFSNQPQHF.

The chain couples TRBV6-5 to TRBJ1-6; perhaps TRBD1 as D (6 bases). The V end lost 5 bases, the J end lost 4 bases, and 12 bases lay between the germline ends. CDR1 is MNHEY and CDR2 is SVGAGI in the germline V gene. The CDR3 covers 15 residues. The CDR3 loop reads CASSRTANYNSPLHF. CDR3 sequence (DNA): TGTGCCAGCAGTCGGACAGCCAATTATAATTCACCCCTCCACTTT.

The chain joins TRBV3-1 (or the pseudogene TRBV3-2) to TRBJ2-2; D not certain. V was shortened by 4 bases and J by 6 bases, with 9 bases between the two germline ends. There are 13 residues in the CDR3. Germline V CDR1 and CDR2: LGHDT, YNNKEL (reference sequence). The DNA for the CDR3 is TGTGCCAGCAGCCCTCAAGCCCCCGGGGAGCTGTTTTTT. Protein: CASSPQAPGELFF.

V usage is TRBV30 and J usage is TRBJ1-3; no reliable D call. V was trimmed by 8 bases and J by 0 bases, leaving 8 bases between them. The CDR3 extends over 12 amino acids. Germline CDR1 GTSNPN, CDR2 SVGIG (reference sequence). The CDR3 loop reads CAPLFSGNTIYF. The CDR3 nucleotides are TGTGCCCCTCTCTTCTCTGGAAACACCATATATTTT.

This clone has just one count. This chain joins TRBV6-6 and TRBJ1-6; TRBD1 matches 7 bases. The germline gives CDR1 MNHNY, CDR2 SVGAGI (reference sequence). The V gene end was trimmed by 7 bases and the J gene end by 9 bases; junction bases not matched to a gene: 9. This CDR3 is built from 14 residues. CDR3 sequence (DNA): TGTGCCAGCAACACCGGGACAGTTTCTTCACCCCTCCACTTT. Its protein product is CASNTGTVSSPLHF.